This TCR beta chain was recovered during a study of human T cells and chemical hapten exposure. Study details: The study sensitized with 2% DPC on a 2 cm by 2 cm patch of upper inner arm skin.

As to time point: patch test 3, about 24 weeks after DPC sensitization. As to treatment: therapeutic diphenylcyclopropenone sensitization with weekly scalp DPC. This clonotype was seen at least ten times. Its matching antigen is unknown. Study-level points and caveats: Large CDR3 similarity clusters arose significantly more often from expanded TCRs than from controls.

Per germline, CDR1 SEHNR and CDR2 FQNEAQ (reference sequence). This CDR3 comprises 16 residues. V shed 4 bases and J shed 8 bases, with 20 bases lying between them. TCRdb reprocessed the RACE reads with MiXCR, giving one entry per CDR3 protein. The sample holds roughly 89,000 distinct CDR3 sequences; 9.5% to 13% are singletons and the top ten take 1.1%. Sequenced material: whole blood, taken in connection with sensitization to the hapten diphenylcyclopropenone (DPC). The V call is TRBV7-9, the J call TRBJ1-4, with D possibly matching TRBD1 (6 bases). This clonotype was obtained from a woman in her thirties with alopecia areata. Some clones in this sample may be carry-over from other donors' samples. DNA for the CDR3: TGTGCCAGCAGCTCATTCCCCACAGGGAAGGAGGAAAAACTGTTTTTT. This codes for CASSSFPTGKEEKLFF.